These 31 T cell receptor beta chains came from one sample sequenced in a study of human T cells and chemical hapten exposure (TCRdb year 2021). Receptor amplification or capture employed RACE. The run used a NextSeq 500. The raw public reads went through TCRdb reprocessing: fastp at Q25, MiXCR clone calling, in-frame beta chains kept. Rows merge per CDR3 protein into single entries with the most common DNA and genes. In all, the sample holds 350,000 to 450,000 distinct CDR3 sequences, and approximately 5.1% of those were seen once. The top ten clonotypes cover 2.5% to 3% of the sample. The sample's time point label is to be understood as: pre-sensitization, week 0. The treatment or condition label for this specimen denotes: therapeutic diphenylcyclopropenone sensitization with weekly scalp DPC. This specimen was whole blood, taken in connection with sensitization to the hapten diphenylcyclopropenone (DPC). Receptors originate from a woman aged 45-65 years with alopecia areata. Some clones in this sample may be carry-over from other donors' samples.

This chain connects TRBV5-1 to TRBJ1-4; D remains unclear. Trimming pared 0 bases from V and 0 bases from J, leaving 6 bases between. CDR3 size: 15 residues. Germline loops: CDR1 SGHRS, CDR2 YFSETQ. DNA for the CDR3: TGCGCCAGCAGCTTGGAGGATCCAACTAATGAAAAACTGTTTTTT. Its protein is CASSLEDPTNEKLFF.

The CDR3: CASSLRTGRFYEQYF. The CDR3 DNA reads as TGTGCCAGCAGTTTAAGGACAGGGCGCTTCTACGAGCAGTACTTC. This chain joins TRBV27 and TRBJ2-7; TRBD1 aligns across 8 bases. The junction had 6 bases not matched to a gene; V was cut back by 2 bases and J by 3 bases. CDR3 length equals 15 residues. Germline loops: CDR1 MNHEY, CDR2 SMNVEV (reference sequence).

Many counts were recorded for this clonotype. The rearrangement uses TRBV12-3 or TRBV12-4 and TRBJ2-3, with D unresolved. The CDR3 contains 14 residues. With 4 bases removed from V and 0 bases from J, the gap between germline ends came to 8 bases. This chain's CDR3 is CASSSQASTDTQYF. CDR3 DNA sequence: TGTGCCAGCAGTTCCCAGGCGAGCACAGATACGCAGTATTTT.

Ten or more counts support this clonotype. This chain uses TRBV12-3 or TRBV12-4 with TRBJ2-5, with TRBD1 identical over 10 bases. The J segment lost 0 bases and the V segment lost 4 bases, leaving 5 bases of the junction unmatched. CDR3 length: 16 amino acids. The CDR3: CASSSYGTGDQETQYF. In nucleotides, the CDR3 is TGTGCCAGCAGTTCTTACGGGACAGGGGACCAAGAGACCCAGTACTTC.

This clonotype was found a few times. The chain links TRBV6-2 or TRBV6-3 to TRBJ1-1; D remains ambiguous. This CDR3 has 18 residues. V lost 6 bases to trimming and J lost 2 bases, with 25 bases between them. Looked up from germline, CDR1 is MNHEY and CDR2 is SVGEGT. The CDR3 DNA is TGTGCCAGCAGATCCACCTCGGCCCCAGGACGGAGTAACACTGAAGCTTTCTTT. As protein: CASRSTSAPGRSNTEAFF.

This clonotype was seen repeatedly, ten times or more. CDR3 DNA sequence: TGTGCCAGCAGTGGCCAGGGGCAAACTCCCTACGAGCAGTACTTC. This gives the protein CASSGQGQTPYEQYF. The genes are TRBV12-3 or TRBV12-4 and TRBJ2-7; tentative D call: TRBD1 (6 bases). The CDR3 loop spans 15 amino acids. V gave up 5 bases and J gave up 2 bases, with 16 bases separating them.

This clonotype was seen only a few times. The chain joins TRBV27 to TRBJ2-2; perhaps TRBD1 as D (5 bases). The ends were cut back, 6 bases at V and 4 bases at J, with 12 bases in the middle. The CDR3 spans 14 residues. Germline CDR1 is MNHEY and CDR2 is SMNVEV (reference sequence). As DNA, the CDR3 is TGTGCCAGCAGATGGCGACAGACCACCGGGGAGCTGTTTTTT. Translated: CASRWRQTTGELFF.

This clonotype was observed many times. The rearrangement joins TRBV7-9 to TRBJ2-6; D is unclear. Germline-derived CDR1 and CDR2 are SEHNR and FQNEAQ (reference sequence). This CDR3 is built from 15 residues. V was trimmed by 6 bases and J by 4 bases, leaving 13 bases between them. The CDR3 bases are TGTGCCAGCAGAACGGTTAATTCCGGGGCCAACGTCCTGACTTTC. Translated: CASRTVNSGANVLTF.

The sample holds a few counts of this clonotype. The chain combines TRBV6-5 with TRBJ2-5, with D perhaps matching TRBD2 (6 bases). This CDR3 spans 14 amino acids. Germline CDR1 reads MNHEY; CDR2 reads SVGAGI. Trimming left V 6 bases short and J 9 bases short, with 20 bases between. This CDR3 is CASRRRGPLSAQYF. In DNA, the CDR3 is TGTGCCAGCAGAAGGCGGGGACCCCTAAGCGCCCAGTACTTC.

This clonotype was found many times. This chain connects TRBV12-3 or TRBV12-4 to TRBJ1-1; D gene unclear. The CDR3 covers 13 residues. Deletions cut 3 bases from V and 1 base from J, with 6 bases between. This CDR3 is CASSLGENTEAFF. In DNA form, the CDR3 reads TGTGCCAGCAGTTTGGGAGAGAACACTGAAGCTTTCTTT.

This clonotype has a count of ten or more. The genes are TRBV3-1 and TRBJ2-3, with 12 bases aligning to TRBD2. The germline V gene has CDR1 LGHDT and CDR2 YNNKEL (reference sequence). The V segment lost 4 bases and the J segment 0 bases; nucleotides outside the gene matches: 5. The CDR3 is 17 residues long. The CDR3 nucleotides read TGTGCCAGCAGCCCCCAAGGACTAGCGGGGAGCACAGATACGCAGTATTTT. As protein: CASSPQGLAGSTDTQYF.

This clonotype was counted only a few times. The V and J genes are TRBV5-6 and TRBJ1-2; 7 positions agree with TRBD1. V was pared by 5 bases and J by 4 bases, with 5 bases of the junction left unmatched. Germline V gene data show CDR1 as SGHDT and CDR2 as YYEEEE. The CDR3 has 13 residues. CDR3 sequence reads: CASRRTGGYGYTF. Here the CDR3 DNA reads TGTGCCAGCAGGCGGACAGGAGGCTATGGCTACACCTTC. Using reference TRBV5-6 and TRBJ1-2 for the parts outside the CDR3, the full variable domain is DAGVTQSPTHLIKTRGQQVTLRCSPKSGHDTVSWYQQALGQGPQFIFQYYEEEERQRGNFPDRFSGHQFPNYSSELNVNALLLGDSALYLCASRRTGGYGYTFGSGTRLTVV.

The chain links TRBV15 to TRBJ1-2, with TRBD1 as a possible D gene (5 bases). CDR3 length: 14 amino acids. Germline V gives CDR1 LNHNV, CDR2 YYDKDF (reference sequence). With 0 bases removed from V and 6 bases from J, the gap between germline ends came to 11 bases. CDR3 coding DNA: TGTGCCACCAGCAGAGATCGCAGGGATGATGGCTACACCTTC. Translation: CATSRDRRDDGYTF.

The chain has TRBV9 and TRBJ1-1; D uncertain. Germline V gene lookup returns CDR1 SGDLS and CDR2 YYNGEE. The germline V and J ends were trimmed by 0 bases and 0 bases, with 6 bases remaining between them. CDR3 size: 14 residues. CDR3 sequence (DNA): TGTGCCAGCAGCGTAGACATCGTGAACACTGAAGCTTTCTTT. Protein sequence: CASSVDIVNTEAFF.

J is TRBJ1-2 and V is TRBV5-1; 8 bases are a match to TRBD1. The germline CDR1 and CDR2 sequences are SGHRS and YFSETQ. V dropped 2 bases and J dropped 5; count of bases not matched to a gene: 8. CDR3 length: 15 residues. The CDR3 here is CASSLGQGLTYGYTF. The DNA of the CDR3 is TGCGCCAGCAGCTTAGGACAGGGACTCACATATGGCTACACCTTC.

The chain joins TRBV27 to TRBJ2-3; D gene uncertain. The V end lost 2 bases, the J end lost 2 bases, and 5 bases lay between the germline ends. The germline CDR1 and CDR2 sequences are MNHEY and SMNVEV (reference sequence). The CDR3 spans 13 residues. CDR3: CASSLTNTDTQYF. CDR3 DNA sequence: TGTGCCAGCAGTTTAACCAACACAGATACGCAGTATTTT.

This clonotype has a count of ten or more. This chain uses TRBV5-1 with TRBJ2-7; 7 nucleotides align to TRBD1. CDR3 size: 14 residues. The junction had 6 bases not matched to a gene; V was cut back by 4 bases and J by 2 bases. CDR1 and CDR2 (germline): SGHRS, YFSETQ. CDR3 protein: CASSPKGQTYEQYF. As DNA, the CDR3 is TGCGCCAGCAGCCCGAAGGGACAGACCTACGAGCAGTACTTC.

The chain is built from TRBV6-5 and TRBJ1-6, with unresolved D. The CDR3 has 16 amino acids. The germline CDR1 and CDR2 sequences are MNHEY and SVGAGI. V shed 2 bases and J shed 2 bases, with 10 bases lying between them. The CDR3 coding sequence is TGTGCCAGCAGTTACGAATACAAGGCCTATAATTCACCCCTCCACTTT. Translated: CASSYEYKAYNSPLHF.

This clonotype turned up a few times. The V gene is TRBV6-1, the J gene TRBJ2-1; 9 nucleotides align to TRBD2. The CDR3 covers 14 residues. The ends lost 11 bases at V and 8 bases at J; junction bases unmatched: 13. The germline V gene has CDR1 MNHNS and CDR2 SASEGT. The CDR3 protein is CAGRVSGRFDEQFF. The CDR3 DNA follows: TGTGCCGGTCGAGTTAGCGGGAGATTCGATGAGCAGTTCTTC.

The chain employs TRBV27 and TRBJ2-7; 9 nucleotides match TRBD1. The junction had 8 bases not matched to a gene; V was cut back by 6 bases and J by 5 bases. Germline V CDR1 and CDR2: MNHEY, SMNVEV (reference sequence). This CDR3 is built from 14 residues. This CDR3 reads CASRRQGGGHEQYF. The CDR3 coding sequence is TGTGCCAGCAGACGACAGGGGGGTGGCCACGAGCAGTACTTC.

The sample holds a few counts of this clonotype. In nucleotides, the CDR3 is TGTGCCAGCTCCCGACAGGGGGAGGGCACTGAAGCTTTCTTT. It translates to CASSRQGEGTEAFF. The V and J genes are TRBV18 and TRBJ1-1; 9 bases agree with TRBD1. Germline V CDR1 and CDR2: KGHSH, LQKENI. V was pared by 6 bases and J by 4 bases, with 6 bases of the junction left unmatched. The CDR3 consists of 14 residues.

The sample holds many counts of this clonotype. V usage is TRBV20-1 and J usage is TRBJ2-7; 11 nucleotides line up with TRBD2. There are 16 residues in the CDR3. The junction had 9 bases not matched to a gene; V was cut back by 5 bases and J by 0 bases. Per germline, CDR1 DFQATT and CDR2 SNEGSKA (reference sequence). The CDR3 spells CSALDGLAGNSYEQYF. The DNA for the CDR3 is TGCAGTGCTCTCGACGGACTAGCGGGCAACTCCTACGAGCAGTACTTC.

In its sample, this clonotype was seen many times. The chain uses TRBV6-1 and TRBJ2-6; D ambiguous. CDR3 length: 15 amino acids. V lost 2 bases and J lost 0, with 5 bases in between. Germline-derived CDR1 and CDR2 are MNHNS and SASEGT. CDR3 DNA: TGTGCCAGCAGTGAACGTAACTCTGGGGCCAACGTCCTGACTTTC. It is translated as CASSERNSGANVLTF.

At least ten counts were recorded for this clonotype. This chain links TRBV5-1 with TRBJ2-3; 8 bases match TRBD1. V gave up 1 base and J gave up 3 bases; unmatched junction bases: 7. Germline V gene data show CDR1 as SGHRS and CDR2 as YFSETQ. This CDR3 contains 16 residues. The CDR3 DNA reads as TGCGCCAGCAGCTTGCCAGGGGGCTTTTCGACAGATACGCAGTATTTT. It specifies CASSLPGGFSTDTQYF. Complete variable domain (other parts from reference TRBV5-1 and TRBJ2-3): KAGVTQTPRYLIKTRGQQVTLSCSPISGHRSVSWYQQTPGQGLQFLFEYFSETQRNKGNFPGRFSGRQFSNSRSEMNVSTLELGDSALYLCASSLPGGFSTDTQYFGPGTRLTVL.

The rearrangement links TRBV4-3 to TRBJ2-7, with 10 bases identical to TRBD2. The CDR3 is made up of 14 amino acids. Looked up from germline, CDR1 is LGHNA and CDR2 is YSLEER. Unmatched junction bases numbered 3, after V lost 4 bases and J lost 3 bases. CDR3 sequence reads: CASSPGTSVYEQYF. Written as DNA, the CDR3 is TGCGCCAGCAGCCCCGGGACTAGCGTCTACGAGCAGTACTTC.

This clonotype turned up a few times. This chain connects TRBV5-1 to TRBJ1-2; D perhaps matches TRBD1 (6 bases). Germline assignment: CDR1 SGHRS and CDR2 YFSETQ. V shed 4 bases and J shed 5 bases, with 18 bases lying between them. There are 15 residues in the CDR3. CDR3 sequence: CASSIGTAGAYGYTF. CDR3 DNA sequence: TGCGCCAGCAGCATCGGGACTGCGGGGGCATATGGCTACACCTTC.

CDR3 in amino acids: CASSGSSYNEQFF. The CDR3, as DNA: TGTGCCAGCAGCGGGAGCTCCTACAATGAGCAGTTCTTC. The genes are TRBV6-4 and TRBJ2-1, with a weak D call TRBD2 (6 bases). The V gene lost 6 bases and the J gene lost 0 bases, with 6 bases spanning the gap. The germline CDR1 and CDR2 sequences are MRHNA and SNTAGT. The CDR3 is 13 amino acids.

This clonotype was seen repeatedly, ten times or more. V is TRBV6-2 or TRBV6-3 and J is TRBJ2-5; D gene ambiguous. The germline CDR1 and CDR2 sequences are MNHEY and SVGEGT. The length of the CDR3 is 13 residues. V lost 6 bases, J lost 1 base, and 9 bases lay in between. Here the CDR3 DNA reads TGTGCCAGCAGCCCCGGATTCCAAGAGACCCAGTACTTC. Its protein product is CASSPGFQETQYF.

V and J are TRBV9 and TRBJ2-1; D perhaps matches TRBD1 (5 bases). The CDR3 contains 13 residues. The V and J ends lost 0 bases and 5 bases respectively, with 6 bases between them. Germline V gives CDR1 SGDLS, CDR2 YYNGEE. DNA of the CDR3: TGTGCCAGCAGCGTAGGGGGCGACAATGAGCAGTTCTTC. Amino acid sequence: CASSVGGDNEQFF.

In its sample, this clonotype ranks as medium-sized (0.01 to 0.1%). The chain joins TRBV20-1 to TRBJ2-7; D uncertain. Germline CDR1 and CDR2: DFQATT and SNEGSKA (reference sequence). V lost 3 bases to trimming and J lost 0 bases, with 12 bases between them. This CDR3 has 14 amino acids. CDR3 sequence (DNA): TGCAGTGCTAGGCCCAGCACGAGCTCCTACGAGCAGTACTTC. Its protein product is CSARPSTSSYEQYF.

Ten or more counts support this clonotype. The gene calls are TRBV5-1 and TRBJ1-4; D remains unclear. The V gene lost 4 bases and the J gene lost 0 bases, with 16 bases spanning the gap. From germline, CDR1 is SGHRS and CDR2 YFSETQ. There are 17 residues in the CDR3. In DNA, the CDR3 is TGCGCCAGCAGCAAAGAAGGACCGACGACAACTAATGAAAAACTGTTTTTT. Its protein product is CASSKEGPTTTNEKLFF.